The 6 T cell receptor beta chains presented below share a single source sample, sequenced in a study of T cells in tumors after PD-1 blockade. Assay: immunoSEQ multiplex PCR; the TCRdb copy retains only in-frame clones and omits some. The data show more than 20,000 clones, just under 80% seen once. The sequenced sample was PBMCs, obtained before anti-PD-1 treatment. These receptors originate from a human donor with basal cell carcinoma.

The chain couples TRBV5-4 to TRBJ2-3; D gene ambiguous. Germline V lookup: CDR1 SGHNT, CDR2 YYREEE (reference sequence). V was clipped by 3 bases and J by 2 bases, with 7 bases between them. This CDR3 has 13 amino acids. The chain's CDR3 is CASSYEFTDTQYF. Written as DNA, the CDR3 is TGTGCCAGCAGCTATGAGTTCACAGATACGCAGTATTTT. Filled out from reference TRBV5-4 and TRBJ2-3, the complete variable domain reads ETGVTQSPTHLIKTRGQQVTLRCSSQSGHNTVSWYQQALGQGPQFIFQYYREEENGRGNFPPRFSGLQFPNYSSELNVNALELDDSALYLCASSYEFTDTQYFGPGTRLTVL.

This sequence joins TRBV27 and TRBJ2-5, with TRBD2 matching over 7 bases. The V gene's germline CDR1 is MNHEY and CDR2 SMNVEV (reference sequence). The CDR3 consists of 22 residues. Germline trimming cut 2 bases from V and 6 bases from J; bases unmatched to any gene: 30. This chain's CDR3 is CASSLIGRVRRKLLGHKKTQYF. In DNA, the CDR3 is TGTGCCAGCAGTTTAATAGGGAGGGTTCGGCGAAAACTACTAGGGCATAAAAAGACCCAGTACTTC.

The rearrangement joins TRBV18 to TRBJ2-1; 12 bases are shared with TRBD2. In germline, CDR1 is KGHSH, CDR2 LQKENI. CDR3 length: 16 residues. Trimming removed 3 bases from V and 8 bases from J; junction bases left unmatched: 8. CDR3 in DNA: TGTGCCAGCTCACCGGCCCTAGCGGGGGGGGTCGATGAGCAGTTCTTC. Its translation is CASSPALAGGVDEQFF.

The chain recombines TRBV29-1 with TRBJ1-2; TRBD1 aligns across 7 bases. The CDR3 is 12 residues long. Losses at the gene ends were 3 bases for V and 4 bases for J; bases not matched to a gene: 2. Looked up from germline, CDR1 is SQVTM and CDR2 is ANQGSEA. The DNA for the CDR3 is TGCAGCGTTGACCGACAGGGCTATGGCTACACCTTC. It yields the protein CSVDRQGYGYTF.

This rearrangement joins TRBV6-5 to TRBJ2-5; the match to TRBD1 covers 7 bases. The J call may be wrong; the DNA end is better matched by TRBJ2-7. Germline V gene lookup returns CDR1 MNHEY and CDR2 SVGAGI. The CDR3 has 15 residues. The CDR3 spells CASTLRTGRSHEQYF. The CDR3 nucleotides are TGTGCCAGCACCCTCCGGACAGGTCGGTCTCACGAGCAGTACTTC.

The chain recombines TRBV7-2 with TRBJ2-6, with TRBD2 as a possible D gene (5 bases). Germline V CDR1 and CDR2: SGHTA, FQGNSA. This CDR3 spans 16 amino acids. V gave up 0 bases and J gave up 1 base, with 7 bases separating them. CDR3 bases: TGTGCCAGCAGCTTAGCTGCGGGTTCTGGGGCCAACGTCCTGACTTTC. This sequence encodes CASSLAAGSGANVLTF.